Shown below are 2 T cell receptor beta chains from a single sample sequenced in a study of cytomegalovirus exposure and HLA in healthy donors. Assay used: immunoSEQ multiplex PCR; TCRdb lists only in-frame clones, some missing. The data hold 150,000 to 200,000 clones, with approximately 96% observed a single time. Sequencing used PBMCs. Receptor source: a woman younger than 30 in good health and CMV-seronegative.

This chain joins TRBV6-6 and TRBJ2-5, with 8 bases that match TRBD2. The CDR3 runs to 15 residues. Germline values: CDR1 MNHNY, CDR2 SVGAGI (reference sequence). V was clipped by 0 bases and J by 1 base; unmatched bases: 1. The CDR3 DNA reads as TGTGCCAGCAGTTACTCACTAGCGGCCCAAGAGACCCAGTACTTC. Its protein is CASSYSLAAQETQYF.

This clone showed up just once. The chain links TRBV6-5 to TRBJ2-3; TRBD2 matches at 9 bases. This CDR3 has 15 amino acids. From germline, CDR1 is MNHEY and CDR2 SVGAGI. Trimming at V came to 9 bases and at J to 2 bases, leaving 9 bases not matched to a gene. The CDR3 protein is CASRPRTSVTDTQYF. The CDR3 DNA sequence: TGTGCCAGTCGACCCAGGACTAGCGTCACAGATACGCAGTATTTT.